This TCR beta chain was identified during a study of blood T cells in healthy people across ages. General study findings and limits: The long-lived group displayed more naive CD4+ cells, plus higher diversity, than the aged donors did.

This clonotype was picked up a small number of times. The antigen remains undetermined. The authors drew ten milliliters of peripheral blood from each donor. CDR1 SGHRS and CDR2 YFSETQ come from the germline V gene. V was pared by 0 bases and J by 8 bases, with 11 bases between. This CDR3 comprises 13 residues. The use of a sample-barcoded 5' primer and a J-beta primer mix characterized a second PCR of about 7 to 12 cycles. Via MiXCR, TCRdb re-called the 5' RACE reads, giving one row per CDR3 protein. The sample carries more than 700,000 distinct CDR3 sequences, roughly 46% recorded once. The chain carries TRBV5-1 and TRBJ1-2; D ambiguous. The source of this sequence is a man older than 75 in good health. Material for sequencing was blood. The CDR3 bases are TGCGCCAGCAGCTTGGTTACAAACGACGGCTACACCTTC. Protein product: CASSLVTNDGYTF.